This T cell receptor (beta chain) was recorded in a study of T cell repertoires in cytomegalovirus infection. Study-level background: Indicated by public TCR beta signatures were CMV infection and matching HLA type.

This CDR3 comprises 14 residues. Germline V gives CDR1 SGHTA, CDR2 FQGTGA. J was trimmed by 13 bases and V by 2 bases; bases with no gene match: 13. Comment on this clonotype: What it binds is not known.

TCRdb re-analysed the reads in MiXCR, keeping a single row per CDR3 protein. This sample has approximately 170,000 distinct CDR3 sequences, with 13% to 15% found just once. General study findings and limits: Individuals carrying CMV plus the relevant HLA were identified by cumulative frequency of public TCR beta families. Dominating the ex vivo response were TCR beta clonotypes that were CMV-specific and HLA-C-restricted.

The sample consisted of PBMCs. This receptor was obtained from a human donor in good health (CMV status not recorded). Some clones in this sample may be carry-over from other donors' samples. This chain links TRBV7-3 with TRBJ1-1; TRBD1 matches at 7 bases. Here the CDR3 DNA reads TGTGCCAGCAGCTTAGGTGCAAAGGGGGCTGCATATTTCTTT. Translated, it gives CASSLGAKGAAYFF.